The rows below give T cell receptor beta chains drawn from one sample of a study of blood T cells in healthy people across ages. TCRdb reprocessed the 5' RACE reads with MiXCR, giving one entry per CDR3 protein. The sample lists about 1.1 million distinct CDR3 sequences, roughly two fifths occurring once. Sequenced sample: blood. These receptors all come from a man younger than 30 in good health. Both conserved end residues are part of each CDR3. The size of a clone is reported for some rows only, either as once, few or many, or as a class for expanded clones.

size | V | CDR3
. | TRBV7-2 | CASSVSPGYYGYTF
many | TRBV7-2 | CASSSSMVNEQFF
once | TRBV2 | CAILRAGQPRFYQETQYF
. | TRBV14 | CASSKGLAETDTQYF
. | TRBV9 | CASSSNVDSGNTIYF
. | TRBV4-1 | CASSQDPQAEAFF
many | TRBV20-1 | CSAPLAGGDTQYF
few | TRBV27 | CASSFRGGNEKLFF
few | TRBV20-1 | CSASRTGDSTDTQYF
. | TRBV5-1 | CASSLGQGDQETQYF
. | TRBV20-1 | CSARVGGGNTEAFF
. | TRBV7-6 | CASSFTVLSYNEQFF
. | TRBV20-1 | CSARDRGFTDTQYF
. | TRBV2 | CASSEGLAGPPYGYTF
few | TRBV6-5 | CASSPGVNEKLFF
many | TRBV4-3 | CASSQGDRPPTEKLFF
. | TRBV6-2/TRBV6-3 | CASSYSIIPVGETQYF
few | TRBV3-1 | CASSQVIATGDGYTF
. | TRBV5-1 | CASSTAGGQETQYF
. | TRBV7-9 | CASSPLLGSRGNEQFF
. | TRBV16 | CASSHLRVNNEAFF
once | TRBV18 | CVSSLGKWRRNEKLFF
. | TRBV2 | CASKKREDGEQFF
. | TRBV20-1 | CSAILREGETQYF
. | TRBV5-6 | CASSWSGGLYNEQFF
few | TRBV29-1 | CSGYRGGVTEAFF